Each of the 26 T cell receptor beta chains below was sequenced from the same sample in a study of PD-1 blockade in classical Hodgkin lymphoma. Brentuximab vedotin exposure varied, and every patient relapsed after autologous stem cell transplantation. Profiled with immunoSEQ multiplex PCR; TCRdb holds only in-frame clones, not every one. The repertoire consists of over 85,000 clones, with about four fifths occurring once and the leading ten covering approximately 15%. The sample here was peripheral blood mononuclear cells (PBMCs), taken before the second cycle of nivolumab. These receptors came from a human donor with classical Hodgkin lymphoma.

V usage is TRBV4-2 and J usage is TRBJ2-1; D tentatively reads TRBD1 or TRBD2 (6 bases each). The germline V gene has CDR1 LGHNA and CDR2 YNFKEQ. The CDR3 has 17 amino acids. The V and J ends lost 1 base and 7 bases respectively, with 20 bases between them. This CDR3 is CASSQAGATGARNEQFF. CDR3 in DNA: TGTGCCAGCAGCCAAGCGGGGGCGACAGGCGCTAGGAATGAGCAGTTCTTC.

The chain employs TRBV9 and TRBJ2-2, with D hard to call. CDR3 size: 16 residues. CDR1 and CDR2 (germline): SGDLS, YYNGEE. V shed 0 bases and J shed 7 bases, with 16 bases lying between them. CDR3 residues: CASSVEVREDLGELFF. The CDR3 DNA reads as TGTGCCAGCAGCGTAGAAGTCCGCGAAGATCTCGGGGAGCTGTTTTTT.

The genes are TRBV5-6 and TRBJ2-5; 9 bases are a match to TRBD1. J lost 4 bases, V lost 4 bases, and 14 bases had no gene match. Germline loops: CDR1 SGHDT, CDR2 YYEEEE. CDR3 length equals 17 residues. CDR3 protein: CASSPPMTGGVGETQYF. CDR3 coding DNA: TGTGCCAGCAGCCCACCTATGACAGGGGGAGTGGGAGAGACCCAGTACTTC. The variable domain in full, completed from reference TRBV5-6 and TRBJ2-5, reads DAGVTQSPTHLIKTRGQQVTLRCSPKSGHDTVSWYQQALGQGPQFIFQYYEEEERQRGNFPDRFSGHQFPNYSSELNVNALLLGDSALYLCASSPPMTGGVGETQYFGPGTRLLVL.

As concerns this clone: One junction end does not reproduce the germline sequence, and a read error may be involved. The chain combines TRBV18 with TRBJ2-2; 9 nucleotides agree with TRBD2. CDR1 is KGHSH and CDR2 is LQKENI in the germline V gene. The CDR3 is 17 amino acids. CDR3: CASSTPPSGDEDRGAVF. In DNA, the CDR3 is TGTGCCAGCTCAACACCTCCTAGCGGGGACGAGGACCGGGGAGCTGTTTTT. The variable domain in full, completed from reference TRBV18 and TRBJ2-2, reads NAGVMQNPRHLVRRRGQEARLRCSPMKGHSHVYWYRQLPEEGLKFMVYLQKENIIDESGMPKERFSAEFPKEGPSILRIQQVVRGDSAAYFCASSTPPSGDEDRGAVFGEGSRLTVL.

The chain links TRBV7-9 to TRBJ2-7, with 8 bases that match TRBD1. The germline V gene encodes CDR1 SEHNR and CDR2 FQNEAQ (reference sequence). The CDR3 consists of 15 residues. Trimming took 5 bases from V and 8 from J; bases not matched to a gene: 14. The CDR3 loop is CASSTTGAFGDKQYF. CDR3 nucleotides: TGTGCCAGCAGCACGACAGGGGCCTTCGGGGATAAGCAGTACTTC.

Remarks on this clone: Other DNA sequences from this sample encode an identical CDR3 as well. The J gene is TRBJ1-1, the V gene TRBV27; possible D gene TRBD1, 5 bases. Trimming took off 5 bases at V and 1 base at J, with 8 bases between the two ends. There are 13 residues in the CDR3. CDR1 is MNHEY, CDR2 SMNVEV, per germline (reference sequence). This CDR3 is CASSVTGNTEAFF. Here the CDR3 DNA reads TGTGCCAGCAGTGTCACAGGGAACACTGAAGCTTTCTTT.

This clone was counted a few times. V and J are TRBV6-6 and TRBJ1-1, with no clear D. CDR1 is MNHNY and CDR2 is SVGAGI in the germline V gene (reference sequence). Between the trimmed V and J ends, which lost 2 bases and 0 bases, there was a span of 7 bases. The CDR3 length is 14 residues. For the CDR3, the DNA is TGTGCCAGCAGTTACGCCAGGATGAACACTGAAGCTTTCTTT. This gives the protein CASSYARMNTEAFF.

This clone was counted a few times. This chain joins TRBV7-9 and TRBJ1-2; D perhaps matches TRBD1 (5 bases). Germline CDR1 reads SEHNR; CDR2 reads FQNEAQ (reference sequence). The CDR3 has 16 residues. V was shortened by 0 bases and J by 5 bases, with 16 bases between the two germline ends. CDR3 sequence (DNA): TGTGCCAGCAGCTTAGCGGGGGGTCTCAGTCATTATGGCTACACCTTC. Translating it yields CASSLAGGLSHYGYTF.

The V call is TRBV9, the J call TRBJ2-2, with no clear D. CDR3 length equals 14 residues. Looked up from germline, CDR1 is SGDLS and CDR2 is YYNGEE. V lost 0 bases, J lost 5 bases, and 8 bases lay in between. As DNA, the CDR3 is TGTGCCAGCAGCGTAGGGTTGGGGACCGGGGAGCTGTTTTTT. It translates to CASSVGLGTGELFF.

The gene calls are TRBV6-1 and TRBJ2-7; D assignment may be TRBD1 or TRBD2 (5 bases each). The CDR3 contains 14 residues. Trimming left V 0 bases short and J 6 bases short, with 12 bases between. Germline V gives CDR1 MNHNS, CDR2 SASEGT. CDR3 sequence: CASSEAGERIEQYF. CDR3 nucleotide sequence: TGTGCCAGCAGTGAAGCGGGGGAAAGGATCGAGCAGTACTTC.

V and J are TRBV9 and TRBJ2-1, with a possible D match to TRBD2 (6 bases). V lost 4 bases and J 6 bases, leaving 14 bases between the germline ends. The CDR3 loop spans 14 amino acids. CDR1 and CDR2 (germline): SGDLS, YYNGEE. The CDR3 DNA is TGTGCCAGCAGCTCAGGGACTGCCATCAATGAGCAGTTCTTC. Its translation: CASSSGTAINEQFF.

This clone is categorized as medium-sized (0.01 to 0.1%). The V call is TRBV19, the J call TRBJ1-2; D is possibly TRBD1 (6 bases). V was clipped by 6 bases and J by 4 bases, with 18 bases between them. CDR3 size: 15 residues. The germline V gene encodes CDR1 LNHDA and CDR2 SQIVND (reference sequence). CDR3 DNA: TGTGCCAGTAGCATACAGGGTCCAGGGAGCTATGGCTACACCTTC. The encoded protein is CASSIQGPGSYGYTF.

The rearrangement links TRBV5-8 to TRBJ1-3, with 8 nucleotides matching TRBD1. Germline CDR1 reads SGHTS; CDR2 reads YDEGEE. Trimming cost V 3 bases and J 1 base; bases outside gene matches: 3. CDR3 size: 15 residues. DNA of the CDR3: TGTGCCAGCAGCTCGGGGACAGGTTCTGGAAACACCATATATTTT. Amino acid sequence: CASSSGTGSGNTIYF. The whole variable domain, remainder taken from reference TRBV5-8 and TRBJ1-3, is EAGVTQSPTHLIKTRGQQATLRCSPISGHTSVYWYQQALGLGLQFLLWYDEGEERNRGNFPPRFSGRQFPNYSSELNVNALELEDSALYLCASSSGTGSGNTIYFGEGSWLTVV.

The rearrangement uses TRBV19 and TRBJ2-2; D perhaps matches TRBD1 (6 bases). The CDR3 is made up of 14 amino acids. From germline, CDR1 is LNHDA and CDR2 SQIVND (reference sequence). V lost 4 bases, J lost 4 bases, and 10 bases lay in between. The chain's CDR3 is CASSSRQVTGELFF. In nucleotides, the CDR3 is TGTGCCAGTAGTAGCCGACAGGTCACCGGGGAGCTGTTTTTT.

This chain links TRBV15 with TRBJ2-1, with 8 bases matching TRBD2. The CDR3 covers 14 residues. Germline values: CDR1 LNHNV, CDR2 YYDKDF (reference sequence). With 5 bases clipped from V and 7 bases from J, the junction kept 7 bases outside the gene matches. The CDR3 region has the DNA TGTGCCACCAGCCCGGGGACTAGGAAGAATGAGCAGTTCTTC. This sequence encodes CATSPGTRKNEQFF.

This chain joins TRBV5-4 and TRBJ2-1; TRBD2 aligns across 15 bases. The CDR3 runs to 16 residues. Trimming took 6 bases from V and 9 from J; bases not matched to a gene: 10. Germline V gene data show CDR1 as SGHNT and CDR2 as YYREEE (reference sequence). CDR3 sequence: CASNEPGLAGGAEQFF. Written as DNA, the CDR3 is TGTGCCAGCAACGAACCGGGACTAGCGGGAGGTGCTGAGCAGTTCTTC. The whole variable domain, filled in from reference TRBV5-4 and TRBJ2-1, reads ETGVTQSPTHLIKTRGQQVTLRCSSQSGHNTVSWYQQALGQGPQFIFQYYREEENGRGNFPPRFSGLQFPNYSSELNVNALELDDSALYLCASNEPGLAGGAEQFFGPGTRLTVL.

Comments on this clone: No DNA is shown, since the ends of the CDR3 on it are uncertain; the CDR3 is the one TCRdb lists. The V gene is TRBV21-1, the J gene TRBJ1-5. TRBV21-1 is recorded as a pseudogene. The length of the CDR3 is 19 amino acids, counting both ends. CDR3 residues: CASSKVAAGSTGGNQPQHF.

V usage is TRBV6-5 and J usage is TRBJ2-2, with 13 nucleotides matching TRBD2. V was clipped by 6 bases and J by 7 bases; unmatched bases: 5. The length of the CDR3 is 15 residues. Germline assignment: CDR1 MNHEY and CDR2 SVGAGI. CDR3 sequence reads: CASRRTSGSNGELFF. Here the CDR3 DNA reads TGTGCCAGCAGACGGACTAGCGGGAGTAACGGGGAGCTGTTTTTT.

The CDR3 protein is CALQGASYGYTF. The CDR3 nucleotides read TGTGCCTTACAGGGGGCGAGCTATGGCTACACCTTC. The rearrangement uses TRBV30 and TRBJ1-2; 9 nucleotides agree with TRBD1. This CDR3 contains 12 residues. Germline CDR1 reads GTSNPN; CDR2 reads SVGIG (reference sequence). J was trimmed by 4 bases and V by 7 bases; bases with no gene match: 4.

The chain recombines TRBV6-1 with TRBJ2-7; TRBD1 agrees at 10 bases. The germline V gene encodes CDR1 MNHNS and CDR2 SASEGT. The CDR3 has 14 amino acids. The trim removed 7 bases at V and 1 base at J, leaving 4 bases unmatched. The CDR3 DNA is TGTGCCAGCACCCGGGACAGGGGTTCCTACGAGCAGTACTTC. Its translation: CASTRDRGSYEQYF.

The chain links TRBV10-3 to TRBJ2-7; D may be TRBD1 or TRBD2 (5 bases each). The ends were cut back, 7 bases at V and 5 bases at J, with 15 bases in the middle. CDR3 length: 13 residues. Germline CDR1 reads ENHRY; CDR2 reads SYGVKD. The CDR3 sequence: CAITPGPEDEQYF. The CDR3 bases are TGTGCCATCACACCGGGACCGGAGGACGAGCAGTACTTC.

The CDR3 loop reads CASSYRLAEEEQYF. The DNA for the CDR3 is TGCGCCAGCAGCTACCGACTAGCGGAGGAGGAGCAGTACTTC. The chain couples TRBV5-1 to TRBJ2-7, with 9 bases that match TRBD2. The CDR3 has 14 amino acids. Germline CDR1 and CDR2: SGHRS and YFSETQ. Trimming at V came to 3 bases and at J to 7 bases, leaving 8 bases not matched to a gene.

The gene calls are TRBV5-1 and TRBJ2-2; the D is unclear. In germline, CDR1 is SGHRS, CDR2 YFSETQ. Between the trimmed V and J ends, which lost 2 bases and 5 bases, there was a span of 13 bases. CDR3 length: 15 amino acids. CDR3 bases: TGCGCCAGCAGCTTCCTAGATGACACTACCGGGGAGCTGTTTTTT. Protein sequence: CASSFLDDTTGELFF.

The CDR3 loop is CASIPMDRKSSYEQYF. CDR3 sequence (DNA): TGTGCCAGCATCCCCATGGACAGAAAAAGCTCCTACGAGCAGTACTTC. The V gene is TRBV28, the J gene TRBJ2-7; tentatively, D is TRBD1 (6 bases). With 7 bases removed from V and 0 bases from J, the gap between germline ends came to 19 bases. Germline lookup yields CDR1 MDHEN and CDR2 SYDVKM. This CDR3 has 16 residues. Based on the CDR3 plus reference TRBV28 and TRBJ2-7, the full variable domain is DVKVTQSSRYLVKRTGEKVFLECVQDMDHENMFWYRQDPGLGLRLIYFSYDVKMKEKGDIPEGYSVSREKKERFSLILESASTNQTSMYLCASIPMDRKSSYEQYFGPGTRLTVT.

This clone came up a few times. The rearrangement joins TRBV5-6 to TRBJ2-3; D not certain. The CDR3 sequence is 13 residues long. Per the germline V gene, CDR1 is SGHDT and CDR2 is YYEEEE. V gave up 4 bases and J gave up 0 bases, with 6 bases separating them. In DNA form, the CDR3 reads TGTGCCAGCAGCGCTCTTAGCACAGATACGCAGTATTTT. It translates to CASSALSTDTQYF.

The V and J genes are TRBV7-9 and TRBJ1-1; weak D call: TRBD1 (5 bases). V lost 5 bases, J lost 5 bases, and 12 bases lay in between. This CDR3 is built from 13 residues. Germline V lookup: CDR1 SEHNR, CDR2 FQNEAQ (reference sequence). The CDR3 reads CASSGGLYTEAFF. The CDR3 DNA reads TGTGCCAGCAGCGGGGGTTTGTATACTGAAGCTTTCTTT.